The rows below give T cell receptor beta chains drawn from one sample of a study of memory CD4+ T cells and cytomegalovirus serostatus. The repertoire was sequenced with immunoSEQ multiplex PCR; TCRdb's copy has only in-frame clones and lacks some. Found here are some 58,000 clones, 75% to 80% of them singletons; the top ten hold approximately 0.81%. Sequencing was performed on memory CD4+ T cells from blood. The receptors shown here come from an adult in good health and CMV-seronegative. Both conserved end residues are part of each CDR3. Fields, in order: V gene, J gene, D gene, clone size, CDR3 protein, CDR3 DNA. D genes are given only for firm matches. Size tells how often a clone was seen (once, few, many) or the class of an expanded clone, and some rows leave it out.

v_call: TRBV27; j_call: TRBJ1-1; d_call: NA; clone_size: few; cdr3_aa: CASSFPGGTEAFF; cdr3_nt: TGTGCCAGCAGTTTCCCGGGGGGGACTGAAGCTTTCTTT
v_call: TRBV10-3; j_call: TRBJ1-3; d_call: NA; clone_size: NA; cdr3_aa: CAISETGIGNTIYF; cdr3_nt: TGTGCCATCAGTGAAACAGGGATCGGAAACACCATATATTTT
v_call: TRBV5-1; j_call: TRBJ1-1; d_call: NA; clone_size: NA; cdr3_aa: CASSLAANTEAFF; cdr3_nt: TGCGCCAGCAGCTTGGCAGCAAACACTGAAGCTTTCTTT
v_call: TRBV2; j_call: TRBJ1-2; d_call: NA; clone_size: NA; cdr3_aa: CASSVRDYGYTF; cdr3_nt: TGTGCCAGCAGTGTACGGGACTATGGCTACACCTTC
v_call: TRBV11-2; j_call: TRBJ2-7; d_call: NA; clone_size: once; cdr3_aa: CASSLDRPGNFGRYEQYF; cdr3_nt: TGTGCCAGCAGCTTAGATAGACCGGGGAATTTTGGACGCTACGAGCAGTACTTC
v_call: TRBV2; j_call: TRBJ2-7; d_call: NA; clone_size: NA; cdr3_aa: CASWQGETYEQYF; cdr3_nt: TGTGCCAGCTGGCAGGGTGAAACGTACGAGCAGTACTTC
v_call: TRBV7-6; j_call: TRBJ1-1; d_call: TRBD1; clone_size: NA; cdr3_aa: CASSSDRVSTEAFF; cdr3_nt: TGTGCCAGCAGCTCCGACAGGGTGTCCACTGAAGCTTTCTTT
v_call: TRBV27; j_call: TRBJ1-1; d_call: NA; clone_size: NA; cdr3_aa: CASSLLQGGKTEAFF; cdr3_nt: TGTGCCAGCAGTTTATTGCAGGGAGGAAAAACTGAAGCTTTCTTT
v_call: TRBV27; j_call: TRBJ2-7; d_call: TRBD1; clone_size: NA; cdr3_aa: CASRRTGTYEQYF; cdr3_nt: TGTGCCAGCAGGAGGACAGGGACCTACGAGCAGTACTTC
v_call: TRBV11-2; j_call: TRBJ2-3; d_call: TRBD1; clone_size: NA; cdr3_aa: CASSSGQAPLTDTQYF; cdr3_nt: TGTGCCAGCAGCTCAGGACAGGCGCCACTCACAGATACGCAGTATTTT
v_call: TRBV30; j_call: TRBJ2-7; d_call: NA; clone_size: NA; cdr3_aa: CAWSVRGISYEQYF; cdr3_nt: TGTGCCTGGAGTGTACGGGGGATCTCCTACGAGCAGTACTTC
v_call: TRBV25-1; j_call: TRBJ1-6; d_call: TRBD1; clone_size: once; cdr3_aa: CASSAGTTGTYNSPLHF; cdr3_nt: TGTGCCAGCAGTGCCGGTACGACAGGGACCTATAATTCACCCCTCCACTTT
v_call: TRBV4-1; j_call: TRBJ1-1; d_call: TRBD1; clone_size: NA; cdr3_aa: CASNRGTGGMNTEAFF; cdr3_nt: TGCGCCAGCAATAGAGGGACAGGAGGAATGAACACTGAAGCTTTCTTT
v_call: TRBV11-3; j_call: TRBJ1-5; d_call: NA; clone_size: NA; cdr3_aa: CASSLDSSRWGYNQPQHF; cdr3_nt: TGTGCCAGCAGCTTAGATTCTTCCCGATGGGGATACAATCAGCCCCAGCATTTT
v_call: TRBV7-6; j_call: TRBJ2-7; d_call: NA; clone_size: NA; cdr3_aa: CASSLGDWQDEQYF; cdr3_nt: TGTGCCAGCAGCTTAGGAGACTGGCAAGACGAGCAGTACTTC
v_call: TRBV5-4; j_call: TRBJ1-1; d_call: NA; clone_size: NA; cdr3_aa: CASSFRGGTEAFF; cdr3_nt: TGTGCCAGCAGCTTCCGTGGGGGGACTGAAGCTTTCTTT
v_call: TRBV30; j_call: TRBJ2-5; d_call: TRBD2; clone_size: NA; cdr3_aa: CALAGGQWETQYF; cdr3_nt: TGTGCCCTAGCGGGGGGGCAATGGGAGACCCAGTACTTC
v_call: TRBV7-9; j_call: TRBJ1-3; d_call: NA; clone_size: few; cdr3_aa: CASSLGGNTIYF; cdr3_nt: TGTGCCAGCAGCTTAGGAGGAAACACCATATATTTT
v_call: TRBV9; j_call: TRBJ2-5; d_call: TRBD2; clone_size: NA; cdr3_aa: CASSVGSLAGAQETQYF; cdr3_nt: TGTGCCAGCAGCGTAGGGAGTTTAGCGGGAGCCCAAGAGACCCAGTACTTC
v_call: TRBV28; j_call: TRBJ1-3; d_call: TRBD1; clone_size: NA; cdr3_aa: CASSQISGGSGNTIYF; cdr3_nt: TGTGCCAGCAGTCAAATTTCAGGGGGCTCTGGAAACACCATATATTTT
v_call: TRBV5-4; j_call: TRBJ2-4; d_call: TRBD2; clone_size: NA; cdr3_aa: CASRALLADDIQYF; cdr3_nt: TGTGCCAGTCGGGCGTTGCTAGCGGATGACATTCAGTACTTC
v_call: TRBV5-5; j_call: TRBJ2-2; d_call: NA; clone_size: once; cdr3_aa: CASSYERSNTGELFF; cdr3_nt: TGTGCCAGCAGCTACGAGAGATCGAACACCGGGGAGCTGTTTTTT
v_call: TRBV28; j_call: TRBJ2-1; d_call: TRBD2; clone_size: NA; cdr3_aa: CASSFPPSGGSYNEQFF; cdr3_nt: TGTGCCAGCAGTTTCCCACCTTCGGGGGGATCCTACAATGAGCAGTTCTTC
v_call: TRBV5-1; j_call: TRBJ1-4; d_call: TRBD1; clone_size: many; cdr3_aa: CASSPHRDRGRTNEKLFF; cdr3_nt: TGCGCCAGCAGCCCCCACCGGGACAGGGGGCGGACTAATGAAAAACTGTTTTTT
v_call: TRBV2; j_call: TRBJ2-1; d_call: NA; clone_size: NA; cdr3_aa: CASSNLGTEQFF; cdr3_nt: TGTGCCAGCAGTAATCTCGGGACTGAGCAGTTCTTC
v_call: TRBV4-1; j_call: TRBJ1-2; d_call: TRBD1; clone_size: NA; cdr3_aa: CASSQPGTGTYYGYTF; cdr3_nt: TGCGCCAGCAGCCAACCCGGGACAGGGACCTACTATGGCTACACCTTC
v_call: TRBV4-1; j_call: TRBJ2-5; d_call: NA; clone_size: NA; cdr3_aa: CASSQLRFTGRQETQYF; cdr3_nt: TGCGCCAGCAGCCAATTGCGTTTTACGGGAAGGCAAGAGACCCAGTACTTC
v_call: TRBV19; j_call: TRBJ1-3; d_call: NA; clone_size: NA; cdr3_aa: CASSTLGANSGNTIYF; cdr3_nt: TGTGCCAGTAGTACCCTGGGGGCCAACTCTGGAAACACCATATATTTT
v_call: TRBV10-3; j_call: TRBJ2-1; d_call: NA; clone_size: NA; cdr3_aa: CASQGGTTTNNEQFF; cdr3_nt: TGTGCCTCTCAGGGGGGTACCACTACTAACAATGAGCAGTTCTTC
v_call: TRBV5-4; j_call: TRBJ1-1; d_call: NA; clone_size: NA; cdr3_aa: CASSGGGPANTEAFF; cdr3_nt: TGTGCCAGCAGCGGCGGGGGGCCAGCCAACACTGAAGCTTTCTTT